Given below is one T cell receptor (beta chain) in context. The antigen is unknown. This entry comes from a study of a mutant IDH1 vaccine in newly diagnosed glioma. Overall study: An approximately 62% male, about 38% female split and a mean age of 40.4 years characterized treated patients. Most patients had radiochemotherapy with temozolomide before enrollment; others had one alone. Whole-study findings and limits: The vaccine induced immune responses, and these occurred in approximately 94% of patients.

The V and J ends lost 5 bases and 3 bases, in that order; junction bases with no gene match: 8. Germline V lookup: CDR1 SGHAT, CDR2 FQNNGV. This CDR3 contains 17 residues. Data came from immunoSEQ multiplex PCR; TCRdb stores just in-frame clones and leaves some out. This table holds 55,000 to 70,000 clones, 79% found once. Sample time point: baseline, week 1 (first vaccination visit). Treatment indicated: pre-vaccination baseline after standard-of-care therapy. The chain has TRBV11-2 and TRBJ2-6, with 9 nucleotides matching TRBD1. The clonotype comes from a man aged 45 to 65 with glioma. Here the sequenced sample was PBMCs, taken from a glioma patient treated with radiotherapy, temozolomide or both. The CDR3 region has the DNA TGTGCCAGCAGCCCCGGGACAGGGTATGATGGGGCCAACGTCCTGACTTTC. Residues: CASSPGTGYDGANVLTF.